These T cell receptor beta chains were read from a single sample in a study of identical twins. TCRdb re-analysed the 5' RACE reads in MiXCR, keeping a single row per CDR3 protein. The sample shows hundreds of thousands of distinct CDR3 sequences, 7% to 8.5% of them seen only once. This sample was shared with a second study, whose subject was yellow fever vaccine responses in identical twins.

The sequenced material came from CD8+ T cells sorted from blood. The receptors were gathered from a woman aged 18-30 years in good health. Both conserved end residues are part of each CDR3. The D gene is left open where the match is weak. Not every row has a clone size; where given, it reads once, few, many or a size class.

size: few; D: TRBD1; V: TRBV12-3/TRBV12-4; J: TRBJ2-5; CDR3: CASSPPGQAQETQYF; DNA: TGTGCCAGCAGTCCACCGGGACAGGCCCAAGAGACCCAGTACTTC
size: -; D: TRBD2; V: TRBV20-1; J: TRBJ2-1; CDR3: CSATGGGSYNEQFF; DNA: TGCAGTGCTACGGGGGGGGGCTCCTACAATGAGCAGTTCTTC
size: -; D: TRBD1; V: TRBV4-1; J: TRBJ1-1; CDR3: CASKPSGGTEFEAFF; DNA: TGCGCCAGCAAACCAAGTGGGGGGACAGAATTTGAAGCTTTCTTT
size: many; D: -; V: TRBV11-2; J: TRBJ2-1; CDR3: CASSLNDRSPHNEQFF; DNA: TGTGCCAGCAGCTTGAATGACAGGAGCCCTCACAATGAGCAGTTCTTC
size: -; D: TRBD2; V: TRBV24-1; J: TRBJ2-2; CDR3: CATSDPSTSGRNTGELFF; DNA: TGTGCCACCAGTGATCCCTCGACTAGCGGGAGGAACACCGGGGAGCTGTTTTTT
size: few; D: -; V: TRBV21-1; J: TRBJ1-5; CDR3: CASSKSCPRDSSNQPQHF; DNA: TGTGCCAGCAGCAAAAGCTGCCCCCGGGACAGTTCTAATCAGCCCCAGCATTTT
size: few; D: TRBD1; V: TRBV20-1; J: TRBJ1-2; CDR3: CSAWTGGAYGYTF; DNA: TGCAGTGCTTGGACAGGGGGCGCGTATGGCTACACCTTC
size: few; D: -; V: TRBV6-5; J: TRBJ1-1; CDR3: CASSYSPGMNTEAFF; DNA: TGTGCCAGCAGTTACTCGCCGGGCATGAACACTGAAGCTTTCTTT
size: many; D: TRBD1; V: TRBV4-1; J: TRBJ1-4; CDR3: CASSQDSGQNPNEKLFF; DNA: TGCGCCAGCAGCCAAGATTCGGGACAGAATCCCAATGAAAAACTGTTTTTT
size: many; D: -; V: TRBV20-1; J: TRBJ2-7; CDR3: CSARKGGDSYEQYF; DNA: TGCAGTGCTAGGAAGGGGGGAGACTCCTACGAGCAGTACTTC
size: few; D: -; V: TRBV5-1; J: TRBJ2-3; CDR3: CASSLEEPLVTDTQYF; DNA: TGCGCCAGCAGCTTGGAAGAGCCGTTGGTGACAGATACGCAGTATTTT
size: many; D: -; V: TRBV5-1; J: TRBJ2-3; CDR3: CASSLEASLYSTDTQYF; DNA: TGCGCCAGCAGCTTGGAGGCTAGCTTATATAGCACAGATACGCAGTATTTT
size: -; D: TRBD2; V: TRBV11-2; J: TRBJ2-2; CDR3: CASSPSGPSGGNTGELFF; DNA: TGTGCCAGCAGCCCCAGTGGGCCTAGCGGGGGGAACACCGGGGAGCTGTTTTTT
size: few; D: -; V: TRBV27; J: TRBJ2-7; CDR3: CASSLSARDEMEQYF; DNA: TGTGCCAGCAGTTTATCCGCTAGGGATGAGATGGAGCAGTACTTC
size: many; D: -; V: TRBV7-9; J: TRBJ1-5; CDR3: CASSPDTDNQPQHF; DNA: TGTGCCAGCAGCCCCGACACGGACAATCAGCCCCAGCATTTT
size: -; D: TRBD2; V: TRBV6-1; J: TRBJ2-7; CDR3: CASRIGARATGTSGYPQYF; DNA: TGTGCCAGCAGAATCGGGGCCCGCGCCACAGGGACTAGCGGGTACCCGCAGTACTTC
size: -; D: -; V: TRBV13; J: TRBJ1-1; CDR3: CASSLVSGPKNTEAFF; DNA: TGTGCCAGCAGCTTAGTTTCAGGCCCAAAAAACACTGAAGCTTTCTTT
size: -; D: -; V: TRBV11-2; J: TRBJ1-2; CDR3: CASSLVGDNRGYTF; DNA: TGTGCCAGCAGCTTAGTTGGGGACAATAGAGGCTACACCTTC
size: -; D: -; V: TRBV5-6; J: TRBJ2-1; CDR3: CASSDREYEQFF; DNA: TGTGCCAGCAGCGATAGGGAATATGAGCAGTTCTTC
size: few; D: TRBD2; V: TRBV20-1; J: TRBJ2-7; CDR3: CSSRSGLAESTYEQYF; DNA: TGCAGTTCAAGGTCGGGACTAGCGGAGAGTACCTACGAGCAGTACTTC
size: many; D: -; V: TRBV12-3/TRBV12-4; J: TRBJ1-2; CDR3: CASSLGTPNGYTF; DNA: TGTGCCAGCAGTTTGGGGACACCGAATGGCTACACCTTC
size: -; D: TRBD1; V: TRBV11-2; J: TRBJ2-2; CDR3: CASSAPGQSAGELFF; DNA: TGTGCCAGCAGCGCTCCGGGACAGTCGGCCGGGGAGCTGTTTTTT
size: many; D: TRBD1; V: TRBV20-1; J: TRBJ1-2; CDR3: CSAADGTGDGYTF; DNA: TGCAGTGCGGCGGACGGGACAGGCGATGGCTACACCTTC
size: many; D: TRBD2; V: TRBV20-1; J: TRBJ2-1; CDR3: CSVPPGLAGMNEQFF; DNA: TGCAGCGTACCACCTGGCCTAGCGGGAATGAATGAGCAGTTCTTC
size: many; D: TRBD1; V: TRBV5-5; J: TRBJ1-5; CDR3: CASSLVRDRVNQPQHF; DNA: TGTGCCAGCAGCTTGGTTCGGGACAGGGTGAATCAGCCCCAGCATTTT
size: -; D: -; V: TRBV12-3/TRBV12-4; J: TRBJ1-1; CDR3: CASRNSDTEAFF; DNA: TGTGCCAGCAGGAACAGCGACACTGAAGCTTTCTTT
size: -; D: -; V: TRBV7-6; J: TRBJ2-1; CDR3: CASSLSGGGADSYNEQFF; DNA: TGTGCCAGCAGCTTATCAGGGGGGGGGGCTGATTCCTACAATGAGCAGTTCTTC